These 13 T cell receptor beta chains originate from one sample sequenced in a study of blood T cell repertoires in COVID-19. Method: immunoSEQ multiplex PCR; TCRdb's copy keeps in-frame clones and lacks some. The data show around 200,000 clones, with about 80% seen just once and about 4.4% held by the top ten. The sample consisted of peripheral blood. Receptor source: a man aged 45 to 65 with active or convalescent COVID-19.

The chain combines TRBV9 with TRBJ2-1; 9 bases line up with TRBD1. After removal of 5 bases from V and 2 bases from J, the junction contained 5 bases not matched to a gene. This CDR3 contains 15 residues. In germline, CDR1 is SGDLS, CDR2 YYNGEE. CDR3 region: CASSIQGAAYNEQFF. In nucleotides, the CDR3 is TGTGCCAGCAGTATACAGGGGGCGGCCTACAATGAGCAGTTCTTC. Full variable domain (missing parts from reference TRBV9 and TRBJ2-1): DSGVTQTPKHLITATGQRVTLRCSPRSGDLSVYWYQQSLDQGLQFLIQYYNGEERAKGNILERFSAQQFPDLHSELNLSSLELGDSALYFCASSIQGAAYNEQFFGPGTRLTVL.

The chain links TRBV7-8 to TRBJ1-1, with TRBD1 identical over 10 bases. Germline CDR1 SGHVS, CDR2 FQNEAQ. This CDR3 has 15 residues. The V gene end was trimmed by 5 bases and the J gene end by 4 bases; junction bases not matched to a gene: 7. The CDR3 nucleotides are TGTGCCAGCAGCCTGACAGGGGGCAAGGGCACTGAAGCTTTCTTT. Its protein is CASSLTGGKGTEAFF.

This clone was recorded only once. V gene TRBV3-1 (or the pseudogene TRBV3-2) combines with J gene TRBJ2-1; no definite D call. Trimming removed 6 bases from V and 8 bases from J, with 8 bases in between. Germline assignment: CDR1 LGHDT and CDR2 YNNKEL (reference sequence). This CDR3 region has 11 residues. This chain's CDR3 is CASSLSHEQFF. In DNA form, the CDR3 reads TGTGCCAGCAGTCTTAGCCATGAGCAGTTCTTC.

This chain connects TRBV7-2 to TRBJ1-3; weak D call: TRBD1 (6 bases). Germline-derived CDR1 and CDR2 are SGHTA and FQGNSA. The CDR3 runs 16 residues. V shed 1 base and J shed 1 base, with 11 bases lying between them. The CDR3 DNA sequence: TGTGCCAGCAGCTTAGTAGGGGGTCGATCTGGAAACACCATATATTTT. It translates to CASSLVGGRSGNTIYF.

The genes are TRBV7-2 and TRBJ2-5; 9 nucleotides agree with TRBD2. Trimming took 6 bases from V and 4 from J; bases not matched to a gene: 3. Germline loops: CDR1 SGHTA, CDR2 FQGNSA. The CDR3 has 13 residues. CDR3 nucleotide sequence: TGTGCCAGCAGGAGTAGCGGGGGAGAGACCCAGTACTTC. It is translated as CASRSSGGETQYF.

V usage is TRBV19 and J usage is TRBJ2-3; possibly TRBD1 for D (6 bases). This CDR3 comprises 15 residues. Germline loops: CDR1 LNHDA, CDR2 SQIVND (reference sequence). V lost 3 bases to trimming and J lost 3 bases, with 13 bases between them. The CDR3 DNA reads TGTGCCAGTAGTATTTTGACAGGAGCTACAGATACGCAGTATTTT. As protein: CASSILTGATDTQYF. Looking up the rest from reference TRBV19 and TRBJ2-3 gives the full variable domain: DGGITQSPKYLFRKEGQNVTLSCEQNLNHDAMYWYRQDPGQGLRLIYYSQIVNDFQKGDIAEGYSVSREKKESFPLTVTSAQKNPTAFYLCASSILTGATDTQYFGPGTRLTVL.

The gene calls are TRBV20-1 and TRBJ1-5; no clear D. Looked up from germline, CDR1 is DFQATT and CDR2 is SNEGSKA (reference sequence). CDR3 size: 12 residues. V was trimmed by 3 bases and J by 5 bases, leaving 8 bases between them. CDR3 coding DNA: TGCAGTGCTAGTTCCGCGGATCAGCCCCAGCATTTT. Amino acids: CSASSADQPQHF.

The V call is TRBV29-1, the J call TRBJ1-4, with 7 bases fitting TRBD1. V dropped 6 bases and J dropped 7; count of bases not matched to a gene: 8. This CDR3 spans 13 amino acids. Germline-derived CDR1 and CDR2 are SQVTM and ANQGSEA. CDR3 amino acids: CSVFTTGSEKLFF. CDR3 DNA sequence: TGCAGCGTGTTTACGACAGGGAGTGAAAAACTGTTTTTT.

This chain links TRBV5-6 with TRBJ2-7, with 10 nucleotides matching TRBD1. After removal of 4 bases from V and 3 bases from J, the junction contained 4 bases not matched to a gene. The CDR3 covers 14 residues. Germline values: CDR1 SGHDT, CDR2 YYEEEE. The CDR3 region is CASSPGQGFYEQYF. CDR3 nucleotide sequence: TGTGCCAGCAGCCCGGGACAGGGGTTCTACGAGCAGTACTTC. Drawing the rest from reference TRBV5-6 and TRBJ2-7, the complete variable domain is DAGVTQSPTHLIKTRGQQVTLRCSPKSGHDTVSWYQQALGQGPQFIFQYYEEEERQRGNFPDRFSGHQFPNYSSELNVNALLLGDSALYLCASSPGQGFYEQYFGPGTRLTVT.

The V and J genes are TRBV7-2 and TRBJ2-3; 7 bases align to TRBD1. CDR1 is SGHTA, CDR2 FQGNSA, per germline. V lost 5 bases to trimming and J lost 2 bases; unmatched junction nucleotides: 7. CDR3 length: 15 amino acids. The CDR3 nucleotides read TGTGCCAGCAGCCTACAGGGGCGGTTCACAGATACGCAGTATTTT. This codes for CASSLQGRFTDTQYF.

V is TRBV10-3 and J is TRBJ2-2; tentative D call: TRBD1 (6 bases). Trimming pared 9 bases from V and 2 bases from J, leaving 7 bases between. There are 12 residues in the CDR3. The germline gives CDR1 ENHRY, CDR2 SYGVKD. The CDR3: CAMGQNTGELFF. For the CDR3, the DNA is TGTGCCATGGGACAAAACACCGGGGAGCTGTTTTTT.

J is TRBJ2-7 and V is TRBV6-5; D is uncertain. This CDR3 is 13 amino acids long. Germline CDR1 MNHEY, CDR2 SVGAGI. V was clipped by 11 bases and J by 2 bases, with 16 bases between them. CDR3 DNA: TGTGCCGGTGCCGTACAGCATACCTACGAGCAGTACTTC. Its protein product is CAGAVQHTYEQYF.

The chain is built from TRBV6-5 and TRBJ2-1, with D perhaps TRBD2 (5 bases). The CDR3 extends over 13 amino acids. V was pared by 6 bases and J by 10 bases, with 16 bases between. The germline gives CDR1 MNHEY, CDR2 SVGAGI. Here the CDR3 DNA reads TGTGCCAGCAGCCTTCAGAGGGCCTACGAGCAGTTCTTC. Translated: CASSLQRAYEQFF.